A selection of T cell receptor beta chains follows, all from one sample in a study of blood T cell repertoires in COVID-19. Some clones are missing from TCRdb's copy, which holds only in-frame ones; the method was immunoSEQ multiplex PCR. Of fewer than 350,000 clones listed, 70% to 90% were seen once; the top ten hold around 2.2%. Sequencing input: PBMCs or T cells enriched from blood (not recorded which). Every receptor here comes from a man aged 30 to 39 who had recovered from COVID-19. Both conserved end residues are part of each CDR3. A D gene is named only where the DNA matches it firmly. Rows give clone size only sometimes, using once, few, many, or a class for an expanded clone.

j_call | clone_size | v_call | d_call | cdr3_nt | cdr3_aa
TRBJ2-7 | NA | TRBV6-5 | NA | TGTGCCAGCAGCAACTCAGGGTCCGAGCAGTACTTC | CASSNSGSEQYF
TRBJ1-2 | NA | TRBV4-1 | TRBD1 | TGCGCCAGCAGCCCTGGGACAGGGGTGCGCTATGGCTACACCTTC | CASSPGTGVRYGYTF
TRBJ1-2 | NA | TRBV18 | TRBD1 | TGTGCCAGCTCACCACGGACAGGGGGCTATGGCTACACCTTC | CASSPRTGGYGYTF
TRBJ1-2 | once | TRBV10-3 | NA | TGTGCCATCAGTGAGTCGCCGGGGGTTCACTATGGCTACACCTTC | CAISESPGVHYGYTF
TRBJ2-5 | once | TRBV11-2 | TRBD2 | TGTGCCAGCAGCTTAGTCAGCGGGGGGGCCAAAGAGACCCAGTACTTC | CASSLVSGGAKETQYF
TRBJ2-7 | few | TRBV27 | TRBD1 | TGTGCCAGCAGTGCAGGACAGGGCAAAATCTACGAGCAGTACTTC | CASSAGQGKIYEQYF
TRBJ1-2 | NA | TRBV3-1/TRBV3-2 | NA | TGTGCCAGCAGCCAAGGGCAGGCTGGAGGCTACACCTTC | CASSQGQAGGYTF
TRBJ2-1 | NA | TRBV14 | NA | TGTGCCAGCAGTCAAATCGGGGTGGATGAGCAGTTCTTC | CASSQIGVDEQFF
TRBJ1-3 | NA | TRBV3-1/TRBV3-2 | NA | TGTGCCAGCAGCCAACTGGGTTTTTGGAGGAACACCATATATTTT | CASSQLGFWRNTIYF
TRBJ2-7 | NA | TRBV27 | NA | TGTGCCAGCAGTTTAAAGGGGGGGAACGAGCAGTACTTC | CASSLKGGNEQYF
TRBJ2-1 | few | TRBV2 | TRBD2 | TGTGCCAGCAGTATACTAGCGCCCGAGCAGTTCTTC | CASSILAPEQFF
TRBJ1-1 | NA | TRBV2 | TRBD1 | TGTGCCAGCGGGACAGGAGCGAACACTGAAGCTTTCTTT | CASGTGANTEAFF
TRBJ2-7 | NA | TRBV27 | TRBD1 | TGTGCCAGCAGCGATGGGACAGCTCCCTCCTACGAGCAGTACTTC | CASSDGTAPSYEQYF
TRBJ1-4 | NA | TRBV18 | TRBD1 | TGTGCCAGCTCATCAACCCGGGACAGAACTAGTTCTAATGAAAAACTGTTTTTT | CASSSTRDRTSSNEKLFF
TRBJ1-5 | NA | TRBV5-8 | TRBD1 | TGTGCCAGCAGTCGCGAATTGACAGGGTTAAGCAATCAGCCCCAGCATTTT | CASSRELTGLSNQPQHF
TRBJ2-3 | NA | TRBV2 | NA | TGTGCCAGCAGGGGGACTGGAGATACGCAGTATTTT | CASRGTGDTQYF
TRBJ1-1 | few | TRBV19 | NA | TGTGCCAGTAGGGAGCGGGGTTTTGGAGCTTTCTTT | CASRERGFGAFF
TRBJ2-2 | NA | TRBV7-3 | NA | TGTGCCAGCAGCTCAGGCCCTTCACCCGGGGAGCTGTTTTTT | CASSSGPSPGELFF
TRBJ1-2 | few | TRBV5-1 | NA | TGCGCCAACTCGGGTGCGGTTAACTATGGCTACACCTTC | CANSGAVNYGYTF
TRBJ2-1 | NA | TRBV9 | NA | TGTGCCAGCAGTGAGCGGGTGGAGGGATACAATGAGCAGTTCTTC | CASSERVEGYNEQFF
TRBJ2-7 | NA | TRBV19 | NA | TGTGCCAGTAGTATAGGTTTCGGAGGCGGTGCCTACGAGCAGTACTTC | CASSIGFGGGAYEQYF
TRBJ2-7 | NA | TRBV5-6 | NA | TGTGCCAGCAGCTCCCAAATGACAGCTTCCTACGAGCAGTACTTC | CASSSQMTASYEQYF
TRBJ2-2 | few | TRBV10-2 | TRBD1 | TGCGCCAGCAGTGACCCGGGACAGGGGTTCGGGGAGCTGTTTTTT | CASSDPGQGFGELFF
TRBJ2-7 | NA | TRBV10-3 | NA | TGTGCCACCTCTATCGACTACGAGCAGTACTTC | CATSIDYEQYF
TRBJ1-4 | NA | TRBV4-2 | NA | TGTGCCAGCAGCCAAGACTTCGGTGAAAAACTGTTTTTT | CASSQDFGEKLFF
TRBJ2-1 | NA | TRBV9 | TRBD2 | TGTGCCAGCAGCGTAGTAAGCGGGGGGGCGACTGAGCAGTTCTTC | CASSVVSGGATEQFF
TRBJ1-2 | NA | TRBV10-2 | NA | TGCGCCAGCAGTGAGGCCCCTGCCTCAGCTAACTATGGCTACACCTTC | CASSEAPASANYGYTF